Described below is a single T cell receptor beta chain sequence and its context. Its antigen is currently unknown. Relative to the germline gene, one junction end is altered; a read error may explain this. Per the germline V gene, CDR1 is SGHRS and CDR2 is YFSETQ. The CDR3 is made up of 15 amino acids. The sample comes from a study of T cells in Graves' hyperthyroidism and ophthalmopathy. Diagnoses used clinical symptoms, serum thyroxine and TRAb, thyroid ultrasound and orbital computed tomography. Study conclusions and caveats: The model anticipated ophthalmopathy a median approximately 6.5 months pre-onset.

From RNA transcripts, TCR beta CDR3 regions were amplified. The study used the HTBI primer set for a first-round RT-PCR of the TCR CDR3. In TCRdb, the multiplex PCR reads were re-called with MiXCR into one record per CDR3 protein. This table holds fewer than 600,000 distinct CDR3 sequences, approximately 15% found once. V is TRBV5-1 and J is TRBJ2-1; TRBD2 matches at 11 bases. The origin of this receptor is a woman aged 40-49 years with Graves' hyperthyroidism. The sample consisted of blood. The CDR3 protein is CASSFDLAGGNGQFF. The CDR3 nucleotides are TGCGCCAGCAGCTTCGACCTAGCGGGAGGTAATGGGCAGTTCTTC.